This is a list of T cell receptor beta chains from one sample in a study of cytomegalovirus exposure and HLA in healthy donors. The data were produced by immunoSEQ multiplex PCR, yet TCRdb's version contains in-frame clones alone and is incomplete. The repertoire has 100,000 to 150,000 clones, 17% of them found once; the top ten carry around 2.6%. Input material: PBMCs. The receptors come from a female donor in good health and CMV-seropositive. Each CDR3 is given with its conserved first and last residue. A D gene is named only where the DNA matches it firmly. Part of the rows lack a size; the others show once, few, many or a class for expanded clones.

few,.,TRBJ1-1,TRBV11-2,TGTGCCAGCAGCTTAGAACGCGGTGAAGCTTTCTTT,CASSLERGEAFF
.,.,TRBJ2-7,TRBV7-2,TGTGCCAGCAGCTCCCGATACAGAAGCGAGCAGTACTTC,CASSSRYRSEQYF
.,.,TRBJ2-5,TRBV5-4,TGTGCCAGCAGCTTGGCCCATGGAGGGGAGACCCAGTACTTC,CASSLAHGGETQYF
.,.,TRBJ2-1,TRBV6-6,TGTGCCAGCAGTTTAACTGAAGCCTACAATGAGCAGTTCTTC,CASSLTEAYNEQFF
.,TRBD1,TRBJ1-4,TRBV7-8,TGTGCCAGCAGCCCAAACCGGGACAGGGGAAGGAGGGCTAATGAAAAACTGTTTTTT,CASSPNRDRGRRANEKLFF
.,.,TRBJ1-2,TRBV6-4,TGTGCCAGCAGTACTACAGGGTACTATGGCTACACCTTC,CASSTTGYYGYTF
few,TRBD1,TRBJ2-1,TRBV30,TGTGCCTGGAGTGTACTGTTGGACAGGGACCACAATGAGCAGTTCTTC,CAWSVLLDRDHNEQFF
.,TRBD1,TRBJ2-1,TRBV6-1,TGTGCCAGCAACCCGACCTTCGACAGGGTGAATGAGCAGTTCTTC,CASNPTFDRVNEQFF
few,TRBD1,TRBJ1-1,TRBV30,TGTGCCTGGAGTGCTGGGACAGGGTGGAACATGAACACTGAAGCTTTCTTT,CAWSAGTGWNMNTEAFF
.,.,TRBJ1-2,TRBV14,TGTGCCAGCAGCCAAGAGCGCTCCCGTACTTTAATGATGGACTATGGCTACACCTTC,CASSQERSRTLMMDYGYTF
few,.,TRBJ1-4,TRBV4-3,TGCGCCAGCAGCCAGGGTCTTGATTTCAACGGAGTCCAAAAACTGTTTTTT,CASSQGLDFNGVQKLFF
.,TRBD2,TRBJ2-3,TRBV29-1,TGCAGCGTTCTAGCGGGGAGCACAGATACGCAGTATTTT,CSVLAGSTDTQYF
few,.,TRBJ2-5,TRBV2,TGTGCCAGCAGTGAACTAGCCCGGTGGACCCAGTACTTC,CASSELARWTQYF
few,TRBD1,TRBJ2-2,TRBV4-2,TGTGCCAGCAGCCAAGGTCAGGGGGTTAGCACCGGGGAGCTGTTTTTT,CASSQGQGVSTGELFF
.,TRBD1,TRBJ2-7,TRBV27,TGTGCCAGCTCACCCCTTGGACAGGGAACCTACGAGCAGTACTTC,CASSPLGQGTYEQYF
.,.,TRBJ1-2,TRBV6-5,TGTGCCAGCAGTTACCGACGGGGAGGGAACTATGGCTACACCTTC,CASSYRRGGNYGYTF
few,TRBD1,TRBJ1-2,TRBV5-4,TGTGCCAGCAGCTTATGGACAGGGAGAGGGTACTATGGCTACACCTTC,CASSLWTGRGYYGYTF
few,TRBD2,TRBJ2-1,TRBV27,TGTGCCAGCGGGACTAGCGGGACCAATGAGCAGTTCTTC,CASGTSGTNEQFF
.,TRBD2,TRBJ2-1,TRBV5-8,TGTGCCAGCAGCATCGATAGCGGGCGGATTAGTAATGAGCAGTTCTTC,CASSIDSGRISNEQFF
.,TRBD2,TRBJ2-7,TRBV5-1,TGCGCCAGCAGCTTGGGACCTAGCGGGAGGTTCCTCTCCTACGAGCAGTACTTC,CASSLGPSGRFLSYEQYF
few,TRBD1,TRBJ2-5,TRBV29-1,TGCAGCGTTGAAGATCCATGGGGGGACAGGGTCCGAGAGACCCAGTACTTC,CSVEDPWGDRVRETQYF
few,.,TRBJ2-2,TRBV27,TGTGCCAGCAGTTTATCGGCGGACACCGGGGAGCTGTTTTTT,CASSLSADTGELFF
.,.,TRBJ2-3,TRBV4-3,TGCGCCAGCAGCCGCGAACCAGGCAGCACAGATACGCAGTATTTT,CASSREPGSTDTQYF
.,.,TRBJ2-1,TRBV11-3,TGTGCCAGCAGCTATGGGACATTCGCCAATGAGCAGTTCTTC,CASSYGTFANEQFF
.,TRBD2,TRBJ2-1,TRBV7-3,TGTGCCAGCAGCTTCAGGGAGGGGGAGCAGTTCTTC,CASSFREGEQFF
.,TRBD1,TRBJ2-7,TRBV4-3,TGCGCCAGCAGCCGACTACAGGGGGTGCCTGAAGAGCAGTACTTC,CASSRLQGVPEEQYF
few,TRBD1,TRBJ2-1,TRBV5-1,TGCGCCAGCAGCCTGGGGGACAGGGACAATTTCTTC,CASSLGDRDNFF
.,.,TRBJ1-5,TRBV30,TGTGCCTGGAGTCACGCAGGGAATCAGCCCCAGCATTTT,CAWSHAGNQPQHF
few,TRBD1,TRBJ1-2,TRBV10-2,TGCGCCAGCAGTGAGTACACAGGGGGGACAGATGGCTACACCTTC,CASSEYTGGTDGYTF
.,.,TRBJ2-7,TRBV30,TGTGCCTGGAGTGCCATGGGGCAGGGGAGCTACGAGCAGTACTTC,CAWSAMGQGSYEQYF
few,TRBD2,TRBJ2-1,TRBV7-6,TGTGCCAGCAGTTACGGGACTAGCGGGGTCAATGAGCAGTTCTTC,CASSYGTSGVNEQFF
.,.,TRBJ1-2,TRBV9,TGTGCCAGCAGCGTAGCCAGGGCGCCTGAACCCTTCTACGGCTACACCTTC,CASSVARAPEPFYGYTF
few,.,TRBJ2-7,TRBV30,TGTGCCTGGAACCACAACGACCGGGGAACGAACTACGAGCAGTACTTC,CAWNHNDRGTNYEQYF
few,.,TRBJ1-5,TRBV7-2,TGTGCCAGCAGCTTAGTGTTCAGGGCTCCCCAGCATTTT,CASSLVFRAPQHF
few,TRBD2,TRBJ2-4,TRBV7-2,TGTGCCAGCAGCTTAGGCGGGACTAGCGGCAAAAACATTCAGTACTTC,CASSLGGTSGKNIQYF
.,TRBD2,TRBJ2-3,TRBV4-3,TGCGCCAGCAGCCAAGGGGGACGGCGGGGGAGCTGGAGTTTT,CASSQGGRRGSWSF